Below, one T cell receptor beta chain is given with its context. These data originate in a study of blood T cell repertoires in COVID-19. Study as a whole: Sites across the United States, Italy and Spain contributed samples from acute and convalescent COVID-19. From T cells, B-cell-depleted T cells, or PBMCs came the material, which was cDNA or gDNA.

CDR3 size: 17 residues. In germline, CDR1 is SGDLS, CDR2 YYNGEE. V lost 5 bases to trimming and J lost 6 bases; unmatched junction nucleotides: 14. In the original workflow: Reference gene primer amplification in the assay estimated nucleated cell counts. Sequenced by immunoSEQ multiplex PCR; TCRdb stores in-frame clones only, minus some. V and J calls and clone size follow that table, whereas D and trimming were derived from the DNA. Among about 87,000 clones listed, about 91% were seen once. The receptor was isolated from an elderly woman with active COVID-19. The genes are TRBV9 and TRBJ2-1, with 10 bases fitting TRBD2. The source material was peripheral blood. This CDR3 reads CASSKQGVLAGPNEQFF. The CDR3 region has the DNA TGTGCCAGCAGTAAACAGGGGGTACTAGCGGGGCCCAATGAGCAGTTCTTC.